This T cell receptor beta chain was recovered during a study of cytomegalovirus exposure and HLA in healthy donors (dated by TCRdb to between 2016 and 2019). Turning to the overall study: A later analysis indicated that the 120 validation repertoires were generated on the platform also employed for the roughly 730 repertoires of the first cohort. The study aimed to test whether signatures of past pathogen exposure could be identified by cataloging public T cell receptors. High-throughput TCR immunosequencing, statistical association of individual TCRs with disease status, and machine learning were combined to predict cytomegalovirus infection status. In addition to the first cohort of roughly 670 subjects, a separate validation cohort of under 150 different subjects was used. The study at large found these results: In vitro tests confirmed that a few of the cytomegalovirus-associated TCR beta chains recognize cytomegalovirus antigens. Subsequent analysis determined that TCRs grouped into clusters in the first cohort also showed a tendency toward co-occurrence across the 120 or so validation repertoires, and approximately 93% of cluster scores exceeded 0. In both the original and validation cohorts, the classifier was reported to diagnose cytomegalovirus status with high specificity and sensitivity. It was suggested by the authors that the approach could potentially be generalized to other disease states and immunological phenotypes. The study listed 164 TCR beta chains as associated with cytomegalovirus. Across donors, most TCR sequences were observed very rarely, whereas some public TCRs were present in many individuals. The validation cohort had no HLA typing available for a later analysis, so co-occurrence within that cohort was assessed over all 120 or so repertoires.

As to this clone: It lacks a known antigen. No much larger clonotype is one base removed from it; base qualities were not supplied.

Separate from the roughly 700-subject first cohort, the validation cohort of roughly 130 subjects was the group to which the donors belonged. Library preparation used the immunoSEQ multiplex PCR assay. The published analysis was carried out like this. To diagnose cytomegalovirus status from the catalog of TCR beta chain sequences, a statistical classification framework was built. TCRdb obtained this table from immuneACCESS and retained in-frame rearrangements with V and J assigned. These tables miss some clones; where compared with another copy, unresolved V genes account for less than half of the shortfall, and the remainder is unexplained. That table furnishes V, J and clone size, whereas the DNA furnished D and trimming. This sample holds about 330,000 clones; 87% were observed only once. The top ten hold roughly 1.2% of the sample. Including the terminal cysteine and phenylalanine, the CDR3 comprises 14 residues. The CDR3 DNA has 42 bases and is translated from base 1. The junction carries 9 bases between V and J, which are trimmed by 1 base and 2 bases respectively. The germline V gene yields SGHVS for CDR1 and FQNEAQ for CDR2.

The sequence was obtained from a woman in her thirties in good health and CMV-seropositive. The chain was built from TRBV7-8 and TRBJ2-7; perhaps TRBD1 is the D gene, with 5 bases matching. Sequenced sample: PBMCs. The DNA sequence is given as TGTGCCAGCAGCTTAGGGACACTACCCTACGAGCAGTACTTC. This yields the protein CASSLGTLPYEQYF.